Each of the 16 T cell receptor beta chains below was sequenced from the same sample in a study of blood T cell repertoires in COVID-19. Profiled with immunoSEQ multiplex PCR; TCRdb holds only in-frame clones, not every one. This sample yields roughly 98,000 clones, of which roughly 80% are seen a single time; about 10% belongs to the top ten. The specimen was peripheral blood. The receptors shown here come from a woman between 65 and 79 years old with active or convalescent COVID-19.

This chain connects TRBV24-1 to TRBJ1-2; D is uncertain. CDR3 length equals 13 residues. Looked up from germline, CDR1 is KGHDR and CDR2 is SFDVKD. V gave up 5 bases and J gave up 2 bases, with 8 bases separating them. CDR3 residues: CATSAGGNYGYTF. In DNA, the CDR3 is TGTGCCACCAGTGCTGGCGGCAACTATGGCTACACCTTC.

This clone came up a few times. The chain uses TRBV7-2 and TRBJ1-2; 12 positions match TRBD1. The CDR3 runs 15 residues. Germline V gene lookup returns CDR1 SGHTA and CDR2 FQGNSA. The junction had 6 bases not matched to a gene; V was cut back by 5 bases and J by 5 bases. This CDR3 is CASSEGQGAAYGYTF. The CDR3, as DNA: TGTGCCAGCAGCGAGGGACAGGGGGCCGCTTATGGCTACACCTTC.

This clone was observed a handful of times. The chain couples TRBV2 to TRBJ1-4, with 7 bases identical to TRBD1. The CDR3 contains 14 residues. Trimming at V came to 8 bases and at J to 7 bases, leaving 10 bases not matched to a gene. Germline V lookup: CDR1 SNHLY, CDR2 FYNNEI. CDR3 residues: CASRQGPNREKLFF. In nucleotides, the CDR3 is TGTGCCAGCCGACAGGGCCCAAACCGTGAAAAACTGTTTTTT.

V usage is TRBV2 and J usage is TRBJ2-2; D perhaps matches TRBD2 (5 bases). Looked up from germline, CDR1 is SNHLY and CDR2 is FYNNEI. The CDR3 has 15 amino acids. Trimming cost V 3 bases and J 0 bases, with 8 bases left between them. The CDR3 sequence is CASSDFGTNTGELFF. CDR3 DNA: TGTGCCAGCAGTGACTTCGGGACGAACACCGGGGAGCTGTTTTTT. Drawing the rest from reference TRBV2 and TRBJ2-2, the complete variable domain is EPEVTQTPSHQVTQMGQEVILRCVPISNHLYFYWYRQILGQKVEFLVSFYNNEISEKSEIFDDQFSVERPDGSNFTLKIRSTKLEDSAMYFCASSDFGTNTGELFFGEGSRLTVL.

This rearrangement joins TRBV6-5 to TRBJ1-2; D gene uncertain. Germline V gene lookup returns CDR1 MNHEY and CDR2 SVGAGI. The CDR3 has 13 residues. V gave up 6 bases and J gave up 6 bases, with 14 bases separating them. DNA of the CDR3: TGTGCCAGCAGGGGTTACGGGAAAAATGGCTACACCTTC. The encoded protein is CASRGYGKNGYTF.

This clone was picked up a small number of times. V gene TRBV12-3 or TRBV12-4 combines with J gene TRBJ1-1, with unresolved D. The CDR3 contains 13 residues. V was clipped by 6 bases and J by 1 base, with 9 bases between them. CDR3 DNA: TGTGCCAGCAGCCTAAACCCGAACACTGAAGCTTTCTTT. It specifies CASSLNPNTEAFF.

The V and J genes are TRBV7-6 and TRBJ1-3; no reliable D call. There are 14 residues in the CDR3. Germline V CDR1 and CDR2: SGHVS, FNYEAQ. V was cut by 2 bases and J by 4 bases, with 9 bases left in between. The CDR3 nucleotides are TGTGCCAGCAGCTTATCTAAGCCGGGAAACACCATATATTTT. As protein: CASSLSKPGNTIYF.

With regard to this clone: A read error may account for a junction end that differs from germline. The rearrangement uses TRBV7-9 and TRBJ2-7; TRBD2 aligns across 14 bases. Germline V gene data show CDR1 as SEHNR and CDR2 as FQNEAQ (reference sequence). CDR3 length equals 17 residues. DNA of the CDR3: TGTGCCAGCAGCCCCGCAACCCCGGGACTAGCGGGGGCGTCCCCCGGATTC. This sequence encodes CASSPATPGLAGASPGF.

The CDR3 DNA follows: TGTGCCAGCAGCCAAGGAGGAATCGGGCAGCCCCAGCATTTT. This encodes CASSQGGIGQPQHF. The gene calls are TRBV3-1 (or the pseudogene TRBV3-2) and TRBJ1-5; D is unclear. The CDR3 is 14 residues long. The V gene lost 1 base and the J gene lost 7 bases, with 11 bases spanning the gap. CDR1 is LGHDT, CDR2 YNNKEL, per germline (reference sequence).

This chain links TRBV18 with TRBJ1-1; D is possibly TRBD1 (6 bases). Trimming left V 2 bases short and J 0 bases short, with 13 bases between. The CDR3 spans 16 residues. The germline V gene has CDR1 KGHSH and CDR2 LQKENI. The CDR3 DNA follows: TGTGCCAGCTCACCAAGGGGGTTTGGATTGAACACTGAAGCTTTCTTT. Translated: CASSPRGFGLNTEAFF.

The rearrangement links TRBV6-5 to TRBJ2-3; possibly TRBD2 for D (5 bases). The CDR3 sequence is 13 residues long. Germline V CDR1 and CDR2: MNHEY, SVGAGI. The V and J ends lost 11 bases and 4 bases respectively, with 16 bases between them. The CDR3 reads CASEGGTADTQYF. The CDR3 coding sequence is TGTGCCTCTGAGGGCGGTACGGCAGATACGCAGTATTTT.

This chain uses TRBV2 with TRBJ2-7, with D possibly being TRBD2 (5 bases). The germline V gene has CDR1 SNHLY and CDR2 FYNNEI. CDR3 length: 16 amino acids. V gave up 5 bases and J gave up 3 bases, with 20 bases separating them. CDR3 nucleotides: TGTGCCAGCAGTATTACACTGGACTTTGAGAGCTACGAGCAGTACTTC. Translation gives CASSITLDFESYEQYF.

This clone has only one observation. The rearrangement uses TRBV6-2 or TRBV6-3 and TRBJ1-2; 7 bases match TRBD1. CDR1 MNHEY and CDR2 SVGEGT come from the germline V gene. The CDR3 length is 13 residues. Trimming cost V 4 bases and J 4 bases; bases outside gene matches: 3. CDR3 residues: CASSSGTVYGYTF. CDR3 DNA: TGTGCCAGCAGTTCGGGGACAGTCTATGGCTACACCTTC.

The CDR3 reads CASSPPEQGWAGELFF. Written as DNA, the CDR3 is TGTGCCAGCTCACCACCGGAACAGGGTTGGGCCGGGGAGCTGTTTTTT. V gene TRBV18 combines with J gene TRBJ2-2, with D perhaps TRBD1 (6 bases). The germline V gene encodes CDR1 KGHSH and CDR2 LQKENI. The CDR3 has 16 amino acids. The V end lost 0 bases, the J end lost 6 bases, and 14 bases lay between the germline ends.

V usage is TRBV6-5 and J usage is TRBJ1-2, with TRBD1 matching over 9 bases. The germline CDR1 and CDR2 sequences are MNHEY and SVGAGI. The junction had 9 bases not matched to a gene; V was cut back by 4 bases and J by 6 bases. This CDR3 contains 15 residues. CDR3: CASSSNRGRGDGYTF. The DNA of the CDR3 is TGTGCCAGCAGTTCGAACAGGGGGCGAGGGGATGGCTACACCTTC.

The chain carries TRBV19 and TRBJ1-5, with 7 bases that match TRBD1. In germline, CDR1 is LNHDA, CDR2 SQIVND (reference sequence). CDR3 size: 16 residues. The J segment lost 3 bases and the V segment lost 4 bases, leaving 9 bases of the junction unmatched. The CDR3 reads CASSTSRDRLNQPQHF. The CDR3 DNA reads TGTGCCAGTAGTACCTCCCGGGACAGACTCAATCAGCCCCAGCATTTT.